The 7 T cell receptor beta chains reported below all come from one sample, sequenced in a study of shared clonotypes between healthy human individuals. The repertoire was sequenced with immunoSEQ multiplex PCR; TCRdb's copy has only in-frame clones and lacks some. The data contain under 1,900,000 clones, approximately 98.5% of them singletons. The specimen sequenced was naive CD4+ T cells sorted from blood. Sample subset: CD45RA+ positively selected. These receptors were obtained from a man aged 25-45 years in good health.

The J gene is TRBJ2-1, the V gene TRBV5-1; the match to TRBD2 covers 9 bases. The CDR3 is made up of 15 amino acids. Germline assignment: CDR1 SGHRS and CDR2 YFSETQ. Trimming cost V 0 bases and J 8 bases; bases outside gene matches: 6. The CDR3 reads CASSLVTSGQDEQFF. The CDR3 DNA follows: TGCGCCAGCAGCTTGGTGACTAGCGGACAAGATGAGCAGTTCTTC.

The V and J genes are TRBV18 and TRBJ1-4, with 8 bases fitting TRBD1. Per germline, CDR1 KGHSH and CDR2 LQKENI. V lost 3 bases, J lost 3 bases, and 6 bases stayed unmatched. The CDR3 has 16 residues. Written as DNA, the CDR3 is TGTGCCAGCTCACCCCGGGACAGGAGACCTAATGAAAAACTGTTTTTT. This encodes CASSPRDRRPNEKLFF.

The chain carries TRBV5-1 and TRBJ2-7; 10 bases agree with TRBD1. The CDR3 covers 14 residues. V shed 4 bases and J 7 bases; nucleotides not matched to a gene: 8. Germline lookup yields CDR1 SGHRS and CDR2 YFSETQ. CDR3: CASSAGTGVLEQYF. CDR3 sequence (DNA): TGCGCCAGCAGCGCCGGGACAGGGGTGCTGGAGCAGTACTTC. Looking up the rest from reference TRBV5-1 and TRBJ2-7 gives the full variable domain: KAGVTQTPRYLIKTRGQQVTLSCSPISGHRSVSWYQQTPGQGLQFLFEYFSETQRNKGNFPGRFSGRQFSNSRSEMNVSTLELGDSALYLCASSAGTGVLEQYFGPGTRLTVT.

The gene calls are TRBV14 and TRBJ2-1; D ambiguous. This CDR3 spans 13 amino acids. CDR1 is SGHDN and CDR2 is FVKESK in the germline V gene. Trimming stripped 1 base from V and 8 bases from J, with 9 bases between. CDR3 protein: CASSQARVDEQFF. Written as DNA, the CDR3 is TGTGCCAGCAGCCAAGCGAGAGTGGATGAGCAGTTCTTC.

V gene TRBV11-3 combines with J gene TRBJ2-5; D is uncertain. The ends were cut back, 1 base at V and 3 bases at J, with 9 bases in the middle. The germline CDR1 and CDR2 sequences are SGHNT and YENEEA. This CDR3 spans 14 amino acids. Here the CDR3 reads CASSLGRWEETQYF. DNA for the CDR3: TGTGCCAGCAGCTTAGGACGTTGGGAAGAGACCCAGTACTTC.

The gene calls are TRBV10-3 and TRBJ2-1, with 12 bases that match TRBD2. V was clipped by 6 bases and J by 1 base; unmatched bases: 4. The germline V gene has CDR1 ENHRY and CDR2 SYGVKD. The CDR3 contains 16 residues. CDR3 region: CAIRGTSGSSYNEQFF. Here the CDR3 DNA reads TGTGCCATCAGGGGGACTAGCGGGTCGTCCTACAATGAGCAGTTCTTC.

V and J are TRBV7-6 and TRBJ1-4; TRBD1 might be the D (5 bases). The V gene lost 6 bases and the J gene lost 7 bases, with 15 bases spanning the gap. The CDR3 is 14 residues long. From germline, CDR1 is SGHVS and CDR2 FNYEAQ. This CDR3 is CASSSRVGREKLFF. CDR3 bases: TGTGCCAGCAGTTCCCGGGTGGGGCGTGAAAAACTGTTTTTT.